This T cell receptor (beta chain) was sequenced during a study of post-analysis software for immune sequencing data. Whole-study context: As for disease course, relapsing-remitting, secondary progressive and progressive-relapsing multiple sclerosis were all included. The study, taken as a whole, reports: The authors found that F measure strongly co-clustered same-batch samples. Comparison with controls showed significantly lower normalized Chao1 diversity in multiple sclerosis patients. In patients, about five TRBV segments were more frequent than in controls, with TRBV5-6, TRBV5-1 and TRBV20-1 among them.

The CDR3 sequence is 16 residues long. From germline, CDR1 is MGHRA and CDR2 YSYEKL. J was trimmed by 4 bases and V by 1 base; bases with no gene match: 4. With regard to this clonotype: What it binds is unknown.

Unique molecular identifiers tagged the TCR beta cDNA libraries. A population of roughly 0.95 to 10 million T cells gave rise to approximately 530,000 cDNA molecules. MiXCR, applied by TCRdb to the PCR reads, yields one record per CDR3 protein. The sample records a few hundred thousand distinct CDR3 sequences, roughly 35% being singletons. The V call is TRBV4-1, the J call TRBJ2-7, with 13 bases identical to TRBD2. Source material: blood. The sequence was collected from a girl aged 10 to 17 with multiple sclerosis. The CDR3 spells CASSQVGLAGAYEQYF. In DNA, the CDR3 is TGCGCCAGCAGCCAAGTCGGACTAGCGGGAGCATACGAGCAGTACTTC.